This T cell receptor (beta chain) was retrieved from a study of cytomegalovirus exposure and HLA in healthy donors. Whole-study results and caveats: Overall, some 160 TCR beta chains were annotated as cytomegalovirus-associated. Immune exposure information comprised only CMV serostatus. The majority of TCR sequences were rare, yet some public TCRs appeared in many donors.

Notes on this clone: No antigen is known for it.

The germline V gene encodes CDR1 MNHNS and CDR2 SASEGT. Unmatched junction bases numbered 6, after V lost 8 bases and J lost 0 bases. The CDR3 has 14 residues. PCR was performed using 60 Vbeta and 13 Jbeta primers. The repertoire was sequenced with immunoSEQ multiplex PCR; TCRdb's copy has only in-frame clones and lacks some. The sample consists of some 90,000 clones, approximately 80% of them appearing once. The chain carries TRBV6-1 and TRBJ1-2; 7 nucleotides line up with TRBD1. The clonotype originates from a woman between 50 and 59 years old in good health and CMV-seropositive. Sequenced input: PBMCs. In DNA form, the CDR3 reads TGTGCCAGCCGTGGGACAGATTCTAACTATGGCTACACCTTC. It codes for CASRGTDSNYGYTF.